This paragraph covers one T cell receptor (beta chain) sequence. This sample stems from a study of blood T cell repertoires in COVID-19. V was pared by 3 bases and J by 8 bases, with 17 bases between. Germline V lookup: CDR1 SGHDT, CDR2 YYEEEE. The CDR3 contains 14 residues. In the study's own analysis: By means of reference gene primer amplification, nucleated cell counts were estimated. Generated by immunoSEQ multiplex PCR, the TCRdb table keeps only in-frame clones and is missing some. V and J calls and clone size are as listed in that table; D and trimming were resolved from the DNA. The sample shows some 130,000 clones, less than 90% of them seen only once.

The sequenced material came from PBMCs or T cells enriched from blood (not recorded which). This chain links TRBV5-6 with TRBJ1-2; a weak D match, TRBD1 (5 bases). The clonotype originates from a man aged 25-40 years who had recovered from COVID-19. The CDR3 coding sequence is TGTGCCAGCAGCTACCGGGACCCAGGAGGGGGCTACACCTTC. Translating it yields CASSYRDPGGGYTF. Variable domain in full (rest from reference TRBV5-6 and TRBJ1-2): DAGVTQSPTHLIKTRGQQVTLRCSPKSGHDTVSWYQQALGQGPQFIFQYYEEEERQRGNFPDRFSGHQFPNYSSELNVNALLLGDSALYLCASSYRDPGGGYTFGSGTRLTVV.